The next 15 T cell receptor beta chains were all read from a single sample in a study of blood T cell repertoires in COVID-19. Data came from immunoSEQ multiplex PCR; TCRdb stores just in-frame clones and leaves some out. The sample comprises around 70,000 clones, approximately 78% of which are singletons, and approximately 5% rests with the top ten. Sequencing input: peripheral blood. The receptors derive from a woman older than 75 with active or convalescent COVID-19.

This chain joins TRBV18 and TRBJ1-5, with TRBD1 identical over 11 bases. Unmatched junction bases numbered 0, after V lost 3 bases and J lost 2 bases. The CDR3 spans 15 residues. The germline gives CDR1 KGHSH, CDR2 LQKENI. The CDR3 sequence is CASSPGQGGNQPQHF. The CDR3 bases are TGTGCCAGCTCACCGGGACAGGGGGGCAATCAGCCCCAGCATTTT.

The chain links TRBV6-6 to TRBJ2-7, with 8 bases fitting TRBD1. V lost 2 bases and J lost 6; bases outside the gene matches: 6. Germline assignment: CDR1 MNHNY and CDR2 SVGAGI (reference sequence). The CDR3 is 14 residues long. CDR3 in amino acids: CASSYGRGQGEQYF. The DNA of the CDR3 is TGTGCCAGCAGTTACGGCAGGGGGCAGGGCGAGCAGTACTTC.

The rearrangement uses TRBV4-1 and TRBJ1-1, with D perhaps matching TRBD1 (6 bases). This CDR3 spans 16 amino acids. V shed 1 base and J shed 0 bases, with 12 bases lying between them. In germline, CDR1 is MGHRA, CDR2 YSYEKL. The CDR3 reads CASSQAVDRLNTEAFF. CDR3 coding DNA: TGCGCCAGCAGCCAAGCAGTGGACAGATTGAACACTGAAGCTTTCTTT.

The chain carries TRBV19 and TRBJ1-4; a weak D match, TRBD1 (6 bases). Trimming shortened V by 7 bases and J by 5 bases, and 17 bases separated the two germline ends. This CDR3 comprises 15 residues. The germline V gene has CDR1 LNHDA and CDR2 SQIVND (reference sequence). CDR3 sequence reads: CASMISGTRNEKLFF. CDR3 DNA: TGTGCCAGTATGATTTCCGGGACAAGGAATGAAAAACTGTTTTTT.

The chain has TRBV28 and TRBJ2-7, with D maybe TRBD2 (5 bases). The CDR3 contains 14 residues. The germline CDR1 and CDR2 sequences are MDHEN and SYDVKM. V lost 6 bases to trimming and J lost 4 bases, with 16 bases between them. The CDR3 loop reads CASRRWTGLYEQYF. The CDR3 coding sequence is TGTGCCAGCAGAAGATGGACTGGCCTTTACGAGCAGTACTTC.

The chain combines TRBV2 with TRBJ2-7, with D perhaps matching TRBD1 (6 bases). This CDR3 has 14 residues. Germline values: CDR1 SNHLY, CDR2 FYNNEI. Trimming left V 7 bases short and J 2 bases short, with 15 bases between. The CDR3 is CASTPAAGAYEQYF. In DNA, the CDR3 is TGTGCCAGCACCCCAGCGGCAGGGGCCTACGAGCAGTACTTC.

The chain combines TRBV27 with TRBJ1-1; 8 bases match TRBD1. V lost 3 bases, J lost 1 base, and 1 base stayed unmatched. The CDR3 is 14 amino acids. CDR1 MNHEY and CDR2 SMNVEV come from the germline V gene (reference sequence). The CDR3 region has the DNA TGTGCCAGCAGTTTTGACAGGGGGAACACTGAAGCTTTCTTT. Amino acids: CASSFDRGNTEAFF.

This sequence joins TRBV5-8 and TRBJ2-1, with D tentatively TRBD1 (6 bases). CDR3 length: 17 residues. Trimming shortened V by 4 bases and J by 7 bases, and 24 bases separated the two germline ends. Germline V CDR1 and CDR2: SGHTS, YDEGEE. CDR3 protein: CASSQGVSSRGGNEQFF. DNA of the CDR3: TGTGCCAGCAGCCAAGGAGTTTCTAGCAGGGGTGGGAATGAGCAGTTCTTC.

This chain uses TRBV6-1 with TRBJ1-5; possibly TRBD1 for D (5 bases). Germline lookup yields CDR1 MNHNS and CDR2 SASEGT. Trimming stripped 0 bases from V and 2 bases from J, with 11 bases between. This CDR3 has 16 residues. Here the CDR3 reads CASSEAWQGGNQPQHF. The DNA of the CDR3 is TGTGCCAGCAGTGAAGCCTGGCAGGGTGGCAATCAGCCCCAGCATTTT.

J is TRBJ2-7 and V is TRBV5-6; perhaps TRBD2 as D (7 bases). The V gene's germline CDR1 is SGHDT and CDR2 YYEEEE. This CDR3 spans 14 amino acids. The V end lost 5 bases, the J end lost 5 bases, and 17 bases lay between the germline ends. The DNA for the CDR3 is TGTGCCAGCAGGCCCACAGGGAGGGAGAACGAGCAGTACTTC. Amino acids: CASRPTGRENEQYF.

This clone has a single count. The rearrangement joins TRBV14 to TRBJ2-7; 9 nucleotides align to TRBD1. This CDR3 is built from 17 residues. The J segment lost 1 base and the V segment lost 0 bases, leaving 7 bases of the junction unmatched. Germline-derived CDR1 and CDR2 are SGHDN and FVKESK. CDR3 bases: TGTGCCAGCAGCCAAGACAGGGGACAGGGTGGATCCTACGAGCAGTACTTC. Translating gives CASSQDRGQGGSYEQYF.

This chain uses TRBV5-1 with TRBJ2-1; 11 bases line up with TRBD1. Trimming took 0 bases from V and 7 from J; bases not matched to a gene: 6. The CDR3 totals 16 residues. CDR1 SGHRS and CDR2 YFSETQ come from the germline V gene. The CDR3 sequence is CASSLAGQGAGNEQFF. The CDR3 DNA sequence: TGCGCCAGCAGCTTGGCCGGACAGGGGGCGGGGAATGAGCAGTTCTTC.

In DNA form, the CDR3 reads TGTGCCAGCCTCGGACAGTTATATTCACCCCTCCACTTT. This translates into CASLGQLYSPLHF. This chain links TRBV14 with TRBJ1-6, with a weak D call TRBD1 (6 bases). This CDR3 region has 13 residues. Germline values: CDR1 SGHDN, CDR2 FVKESK. The V end lost 8 bases, the J end lost 8 bases, and 13 bases lay between the germline ends.

J is TRBJ1-6 and V is TRBV27; unclear D gene. The ends were cut back, 2 bases at V and 11 bases at J, with 10 bases in the middle. There are 13 residues in the CDR3. Looked up from germline, CDR1 is MNHEY and CDR2 is SMNVEV (reference sequence). CDR3 sequence: CASSLEFGPPLHF. CDR3 DNA sequence: TGTGCCAGCAGTTTAGAGTTCGGTCCACCCCTCCACTTT.

CDR3: CASSQDLSRPQHF. DNA for the CDR3: TGTGCCAGCAGCCAAGACCTCTCGCGGCCCCAGCATTTT. The chain joins TRBV14 to TRBJ1-5; D is ambiguous. The V gene's germline CDR1 is SGHDN and CDR2 FVKESK. This CDR3 has 13 amino acids. Trimming left V 0 bases short and J 9 bases short, with 9 bases between.